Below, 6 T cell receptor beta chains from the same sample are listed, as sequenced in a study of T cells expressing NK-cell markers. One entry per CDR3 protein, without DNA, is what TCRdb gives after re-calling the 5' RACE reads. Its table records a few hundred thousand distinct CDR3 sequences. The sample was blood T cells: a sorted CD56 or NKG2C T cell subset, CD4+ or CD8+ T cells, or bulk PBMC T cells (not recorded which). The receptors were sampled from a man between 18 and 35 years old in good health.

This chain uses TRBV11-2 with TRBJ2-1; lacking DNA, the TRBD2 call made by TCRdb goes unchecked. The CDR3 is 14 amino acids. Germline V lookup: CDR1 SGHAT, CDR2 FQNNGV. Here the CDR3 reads CASSLVVNSGAQFF.

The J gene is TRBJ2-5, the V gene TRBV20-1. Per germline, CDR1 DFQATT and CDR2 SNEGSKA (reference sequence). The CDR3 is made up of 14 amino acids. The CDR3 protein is CSATETARQETQYF.

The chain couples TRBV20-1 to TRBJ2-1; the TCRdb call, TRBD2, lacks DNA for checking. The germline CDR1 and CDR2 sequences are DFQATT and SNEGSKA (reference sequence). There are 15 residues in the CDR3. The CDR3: CSAPLAGRAKTEQFF.

The CDR3 protein is CASSGGDTKSEKLFF. The genes are TRBV12-3 or TRBV12-4 and TRBJ1-4; the TCRdb call, TRBD1, lacks DNA for checking. The length of the CDR3 is 15 residues.

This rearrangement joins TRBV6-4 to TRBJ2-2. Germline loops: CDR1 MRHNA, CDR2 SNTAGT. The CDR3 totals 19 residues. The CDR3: CASSDRGRSGLRTSGELFF.

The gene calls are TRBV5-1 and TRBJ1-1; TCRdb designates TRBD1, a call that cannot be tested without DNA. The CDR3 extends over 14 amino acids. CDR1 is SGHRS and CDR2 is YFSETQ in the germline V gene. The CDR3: CASSYQTGSTEAFF.